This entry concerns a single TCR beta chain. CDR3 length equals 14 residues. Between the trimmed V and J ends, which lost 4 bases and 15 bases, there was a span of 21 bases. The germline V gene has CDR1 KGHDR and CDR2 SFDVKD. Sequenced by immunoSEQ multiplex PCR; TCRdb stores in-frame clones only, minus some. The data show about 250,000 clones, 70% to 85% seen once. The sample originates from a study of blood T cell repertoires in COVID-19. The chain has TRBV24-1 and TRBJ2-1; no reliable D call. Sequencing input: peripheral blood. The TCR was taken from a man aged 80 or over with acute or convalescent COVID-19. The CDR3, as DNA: TGTGCCACCAGTGACCCCTCCCGGCCCACAGAAGGGTTCTTC. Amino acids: CATSDPSRPTEGFF.